The sequence of this TCR beta chain was determined in a study of tumor-infiltrating lymphocytes in primary liver carcinoma (dated by TCRdb to the late 2010s). Notes on the research overall: Of the five patients, three men and two women aged 30 to 69 years, four had hepatocellular carcinoma and one had combined HCC and intrahepatic cholangiocarcinoma. Tumors of the five patients were stage T1-T3 N0M0 with maximum diameters of roughly 4 to 11 cm. Each sample produced about 3.65 to 7.13 million productive TCRbeta reads, and read depth showed no significant difference between tissue types. TCRbeta repertoire sequencing, expression microarrays and whole-exome sequencing were combined in the study across five regions of each liver tumor, with adjacent normal tissue and blood also included. A total of some 35 specimens from 5 patients underwent TCRbeta repertoire sequencing, comprising around 25 tumor regions, 5 adjacent noncancerous liver tissues and 5 peripheral blood samples. To link TCRbeta repertoire diversity with the local molecular phenotype, the approximately 23 tumor region samples were profiled using Agilent mRNA microarrays. High reproducibility was observed for the technical replicate repertoires, with mean shared-clone rates near 0.89 and correlation coefficients above 0.98. What the authors observed across the whole study: Pairs of tumor regions showed greater repertoire overlap (mean roughly 35%) than tumor-adjacent pairs (approximately 17%) or tumor-blood pairs (approximately 14%), which is consistent with antigen-driven expansion. Only the TCR beta chain was sequenced, so true repertoire diversity is likely underestimated because unpaired alpha chains were not captured. A significantly larger repertoire fraction was made up by the top 250 clones in tumors than in blood (p = 0.039). Since the samples were bulk and unsorted, there was no way to compare CD4+ and CD8+ T cell repertoires. Just about 7-25% of top clones turned up in all five regions of a tumor, which suggests spatial heterogeneity among tumor-infiltrating T cells. The study included only five patients, and the authors note findings should be validated in a larger study.

From the cysteine through the phenylalanine, the CDR3 covers 19 amino acids. The only DNA kept is the CDR3, 57 bases in frame from the first base. As concerns this clonotype: Its antigen target is currently unknown. A junction end diverges from the germline sequence, so it may reflect a read error.

A constant-region primer and ProtoScript II reverse transcriptase were used to reverse-transcribe TCRbeta-specific cDNA from roughly 0.55 ug total RNA. The TCRbeta libraries were prepared through three rounds of nested multiplex PCR following a slightly modified ARM-PCR procedure. Each of the first two PCR rounds ran for about 10 cycles and used multiplex TRBV1-TRBV30 forward primers together with a Cbeta reverse primer. Sample barcodes and Illumina adapters were added in a final 25-cycle PCR using Deep VentR polymerase. Before sequencing, amplicons between 200 and 500 bp were purified from gel using a QIAquick gel extraction kit. TCRbeta amplicons were sequenced on an Illumina HiSeq 2500 with 250-bp paired-end reads. Per the authors' processing: Quality trimming of reads was performed with Trimmomatic v0.33, and paired reads were merged with FLASH v1.2.11 so that full CDR3 sequences could be recovered. MiGEC v1.2.1b assigned V, D and J germline segments to the rearranged TCRbeta sequences. Clonotype statistics and Shannon-Wiener diversity indices were calculated with VDJtools v1.0.0. Except for diversity analysis, only the 250 most abundant clonotypes of each sample were used in subsequent analyses to reduce sampling bias. The raw public reads went through TCRdb reprocessing: fastp at Q25, MiXCR clone calling, in-frame beta chains kept. Every CDR3 protein is listed once, alongside the most common genes and DNA of its rows. These V and J calls rely on TCRdb rather than the paper's analysis. The sample data list approximately 190,000 distinct CDR3 sequences, and 85% of these were observed just once. The top ten clones comprise 15% to 20% of the sample.

Total RNA and DNA were co-extracted from approximately 20-30 mg of bulk tissue with the AllPrep DNA/RNA mini kit, without cell sorting. Between November 2015 and early 2016, roughly 5 patients in China with histopathologically diagnosed primary liver carcinoma had their tumors surgically resected. At the time of sampling, the patients were treatment-naive and had chronic HBV infection. Each tumor was sampled at five spatially separated regions: the tumor centre plus the superior, inferior, left-lateral and right-lateral poles. Histology showed that every tumor sample contained more than 80% viable tumor cells. Fresh tumor and adjacent tissue pieces were bisected, with one half stored in RNAlater at -80 degrees C and the other half sent for histology.

The rearranged segments are TRBV12-3 or TRBV12-4 and TRBJ2-3, with a tentative D gene TRBD1 over 6 matching bases. The receptor comes from a man between 40 and 49 years old with primary liver carcinoma and hepatitis B virus infection. Sequencing was carried out using tumor tissue from primary liver carcinoma. DNA sequence: TGTGACAGCAGTTTTTCGAAGCCGGGACACCCAGCGGAAACAGATACGCTGTATTTT. This sequence encodes CDSSFSKPGHPAETDTLYF.